Detailed here is one T cell receptor beta chain. Its antigen remains unidentified. Base quality data are lacking; no much larger clone is found one base away. Every depressed patient was matched in pairs with a non-depressed control on sex, age, current smoking status and body mass index. European descent was reported for all participants. Controls scored 5 or less on the Quick Inventory of Depressive Symptoms-Self Report and had no mood disorder, either currently or at any point in their lifetime. All participants were excluded for major medical conditions, Axis I/II comorbidities, regular medication or illicit drug use, or drinking over 100 g alcohol weekly. Around 30 ml of peripheral blood was drawn into EDTA tubes from each participant. Thawed PBMCs underwent magnetic negative selection with the BD IMag Human CD4 T Lymphocyte Enrichment Set to purify CD4+ T cells. A purity of around 94% was typically achieved with the CD4+ enrichment method, as confirmed by flow cytometry. TCRbeta sequencing was performed on a subgroup of five case-control pairs selected blind to chemokine receptor expression and flow-cytometric repertoire skewing results. All blood samples were drawn in the morning at 8:00 a.m., and PBMCs were separated by Ficoll-Hypaque gradient centrifugation. PBMCs were gradually cooled to -80 degrees C for cryopreservation and then kept in liquid nitrogen until assay.

This specimen comes from a study of untreated major depressive disorder (dated by TCRdb to the late 2010s). About the full investigation: In this cross-sectional case-control comparison, antidepressant-free major depressive disorder patients and individually matched non-depressed controls were compared on T cell phenotype and TCR repertoire. Differences in Vbeta 5.1, Vbeta 11 and Vbeta 22 usage observed by flow cytometry in the whole cohort were followed up by sequencing. Broad study findings and their caveats: Sequencing confirmed higher TRBV05-01 (Vbeta 5.1) usage among CD4+ T cells of depressed patients than controls, with p = 0.040 in a one-tailed test. TRBV25-01 and TRBV02-01 usage followed the flow-cytometry pattern but did not reach statistical significance in the sequencing data. Because of the strict matching and exclusion criteria, the study sample was comparatively small, which limits how generalizable the findings are. In every sequenced subject, all of the top five TRBV05-01 clones were private clones. For the sequencing comparisons, one-tailed planned tests were applied to only three preselected Vbeta families.

From V the trimming removes 4 bases and from J it removes 0 bases, while the gene matches leave 2 bases of the junction unaccounted for. Counted from cysteine to phenylalanine, this CDR3 has 14 amino acids. The entry retains the CDR3 DNA only, 42 bases that are in frame from base 1. The germline V gene yields SQVTM for CDR1 and ANQGSEA for CDR2. The Qiagen DNeasy Blood and Tissue Kit was used to extract total genomic DNA from the purified CD4+ T cells. Following immunoSEQ immunosequencing protocols, the TCRbeta CDR3 region, as defined by IMGT, was amplified and sequenced. The paper's processing steps were these. The immunoSEQ service preprocessed the raw sequence data to correct PCR and sequencing errors. The sequence data were imported into the immunoSEQ Analyzer and were further analyzed using VDJtools v1.0.7. Patient-control differences were tested with the paired Wilcoxon signed-rank test. TCRdb stores this immuneACCESS table with in-frame sequences only. Part of the clones is absent; in the studies checked, under half of the shortfall reflects unresolved V genes, and no reason is known for the rest. V, J and clone size reflect that table, while D and trimming were determined from the DNA. The sample has just over 20,000 clones on record, 80% to 95% of them singletons. The biggest ten clones account for less than 0.4% of the sample.

The TCR originated in a man aged 25 to 40 in good health. Material for sequencing was CD4+ T cells from PBMCs. This chain joins TRBV29-1 to TRBJ2-3; TRBD2 fits 9 bases in the junction. The CDR3 amino acid sequence is: CSVVTSGSTDTQYF. The DNA reads TGCAGCGTTGTAACTAGCGGGAGCACAGATACGCAGTATTTT.